This T cell receptor (beta chain) was identified in a study of early T cells in non-severe SARS-CoV-2 infection. Each CDR3 protein is one row after TCRdb ran MiXCR on the 5' RACE reads. The sample carries tens of thousands of distinct CDR3 sequences, about 15% recorded once. Trimming stripped 6 bases from V and 5 bases from J, with 22 bases between. The CDR3 spans 16 residues. V gene TRBV12-3 or TRBV12-4 combines with J gene TRBJ1-2; D is possibly TRBD1 (6 bases). The clonotype originates from an adult who was a healthcare worker with PCR-confirmed SARS-CoV-2 infection or an uninfected control (not recorded which). Sequenced input: whole blood. The CDR3: CASSLTDRPGRYGYTF. The CDR3 nucleotides read TGTGCCAGCAGCCTTACCGACAGGCCGGGGAGGTATGGCTACACCTTC.